Below, one T cell receptor beta chain is given with its context. The data were obtained in a study of neoadjuvant anti-PD-1 for oral cavity cancer. As for the study in general: Patients mostly received three to four biweekly nivolumab doses at 3 mg/kg before surgery.

The time point: after neoadjuvant nivolumab, at surgical resection. Patients were newly diagnosed with stage II-IVA oral cavity squamous cell carcinoma without prior systemic or radiation treatment. TCRdb's table, derived via immunoSEQ multiplex PCR, lists solely in-frame clones and lacks some. The table shows approximately 9,400 clones, with roughly 70% occurring only once. The CDR3 is 16 amino acids. Germline V CDR1 and CDR2: SGHRS, YFSETQ. V was pared by 4 bases and J by 7 bases, with 9 bases of the junction left unmatched. This TCR came from a person aged 35-80 years with oral cavity squamous cell carcinoma. The sample was PBMCs, taken after nivolumab (anti-PD-1) treatment. The J gene is TRBJ2-2, the V gene TRBV5-1; 11 nucleotides align to TRBD1. The CDR3 sequence is CASSIRTGGVSGELFF. For the CDR3, the DNA is TGCGCCAGCAGCATCCGGACAGGGGGCGTCAGCGGGGAGCTGTTTTTT.